This T cell receptor beta chain was sequenced during a study of monozygotic twins with inflammatory bowel disease (dated by TCRdb to between 2018 and 2021). Broadly, across the study: In total, 28 monozygotic twin pairs made up the full study: 19 Danish pairs, all IBD-discordant, plus nine German pairs, of which four were IBD-concordant and five were IBD-discordant. Disease-associated traits were sought mainly through comparisons between IBD patients and their genetically identical healthy co-twins within discordant pairs. Each individual had, on average, about 151 000 unique TCRalpha sequences and 181 000 unique TCRbeta sequences available for analysis. Broader findings and caveats from the paper: Repertoire similarity did not differ between concordant and discordant twins, which could be due to limited statistical power. Distinction between different T cell subtypes could not be achieved in the analysis. Background noise and inter-individual variability may have been introduced into the repertoires by the differing immunosuppressive treatments among patients. The results gave no support for a single strong signal or clonotype linked to IBD. Compared with healthy twins, IBD patients had fewer clonotypes in common with other individuals, a difference most pronounced in patients showing signs of disease activity. IBD patients had lower TCRbeta repertoire diversity, measured by the inverse Simpson index, than their healthy co-twins.

Libraries were constructed by 5' RACE. The input for every TCR library was around 4,000 ng of total RNA. For each sample, cDNA synthesis was carried out in eight separate reactions using SMARTScribe reverse transcriptase. During cDNA synthesis, template switching introduced unique molecular identifiers that contained a 6-nucleotide sample barcode. Two nested PCRs of about 15 and 9 cycles amplified the TCRalpha and TCRbeta cDNA, and bead purification followed each PCR. Before amplification, the cDNA was both treated with uracil DNA-glycosylase and purified with the QIAquick PCR purification kit. The second PCR was the step at which Illumina TruSeq-compatible adapters and sample-specific barcodes were added. Library quality and concentration were checked on TapeStation and Qubit, and libraries were pooled at around 5 ng each. Pooled libraries were sequenced on an Illumina HiSeq2500 single-index Rapid Run with 2 x 100 bp reads and custom sequencing primers. In the authors' own workflow: MiGEC version 1.2.6 was used for UMI-based consensus assembly, which corrected PCR and sequencing errors. MiXCR version 2.1.1 handled V(D)J alignment, clonotype assembly and CDR3 extraction. Gene usage, clonotype sharing and MAIT/NKT TCR abundance were normalised by analysing the top 1000, 10 000 and 20 000 clonotypes per sample. Diversity was computed as the inverse Simpson index with the vegan R package after downsampling to 27 000 UMIs. Paired Mann-Whitney U tests were applied to discordant twin pairs, with Benjamini-Hochberg correction for multiple testing. TCRdb reprocessed the reads and provides one entry for every CDR3 protein sequence; no DNA is given. It is TCRdb's table, rather than the study itself, that gives the V and J calls and clone size. This sample's table has entries for approximately 120,000 distinct CDR3 sequences. The biggest ten clones account for roughly 12% of the sample.

From each donor, an approximately 2.5 ml peripheral blood sample was collected into PAXgene tubes and kept at -80 degrees C. Without any T cell sorting, total RNA was extracted from whole blood using the PAXgene blood miRNA kit on an automated QIAcube. Peripheral blood from monozygotic twin pairs, either concordant or discordant for inflammatory bowel disease, underwent deep TCRalpha and TCRbeta repertoire profiling that used unique molecular barcoding. Smoking habits were recorded for all twin pairs, and each individual was classified as a current, former or never smoker. Including the terminal cysteine and phenylalanine, the CDR3 comprises 11 residues. The DNA is not on file. From the germline V gene (reference sequence), CDR1 is DFQATT and CDR2 is SNEGSKA. Turning to this clonotype: This receptor's antigen is unknown.

Input material: blood. The receptor was isolated from a human donor with ulcerative colitis or Crohn's disease, or a healthy co-twin of an affected twin (not recorded which). This chain is built from TRBV20-1 and TRBJ2-7; the TCRdb D gene call, TRBD1, has no DNA to confirm it. The CDR3 region has the sequence CSTGQGDEQYF.